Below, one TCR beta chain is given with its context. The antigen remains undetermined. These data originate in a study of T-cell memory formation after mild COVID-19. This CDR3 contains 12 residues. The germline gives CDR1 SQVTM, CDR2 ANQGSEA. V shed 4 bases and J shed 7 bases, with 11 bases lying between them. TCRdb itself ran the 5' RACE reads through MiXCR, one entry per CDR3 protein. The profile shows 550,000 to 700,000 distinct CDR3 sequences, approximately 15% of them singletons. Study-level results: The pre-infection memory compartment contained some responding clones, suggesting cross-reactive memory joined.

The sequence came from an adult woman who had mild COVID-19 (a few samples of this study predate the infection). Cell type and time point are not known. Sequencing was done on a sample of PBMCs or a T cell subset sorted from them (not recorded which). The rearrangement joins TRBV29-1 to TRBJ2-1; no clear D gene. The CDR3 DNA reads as TGCAGCGTTGTTAATGGGGTTAATGAGCAGTTCTTC. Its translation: CSVVNGVNEQFF.